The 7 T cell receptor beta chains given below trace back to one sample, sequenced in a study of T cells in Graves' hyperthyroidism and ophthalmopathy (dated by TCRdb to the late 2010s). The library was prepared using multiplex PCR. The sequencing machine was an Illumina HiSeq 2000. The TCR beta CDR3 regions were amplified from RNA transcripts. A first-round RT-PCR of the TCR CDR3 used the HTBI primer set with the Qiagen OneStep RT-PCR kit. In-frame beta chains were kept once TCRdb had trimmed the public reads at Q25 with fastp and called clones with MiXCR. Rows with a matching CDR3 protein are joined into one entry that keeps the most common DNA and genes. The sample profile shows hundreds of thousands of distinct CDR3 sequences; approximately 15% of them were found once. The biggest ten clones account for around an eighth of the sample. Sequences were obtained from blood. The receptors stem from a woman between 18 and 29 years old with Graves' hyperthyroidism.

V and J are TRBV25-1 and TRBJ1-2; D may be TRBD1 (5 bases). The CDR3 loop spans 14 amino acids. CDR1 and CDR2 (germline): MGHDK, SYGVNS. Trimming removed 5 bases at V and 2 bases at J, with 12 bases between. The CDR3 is CASSKDSQNYGYTF. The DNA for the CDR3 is TGTGCCAGCAGTAAAGACAGTCAGAACTATGGCTACACCTTC.

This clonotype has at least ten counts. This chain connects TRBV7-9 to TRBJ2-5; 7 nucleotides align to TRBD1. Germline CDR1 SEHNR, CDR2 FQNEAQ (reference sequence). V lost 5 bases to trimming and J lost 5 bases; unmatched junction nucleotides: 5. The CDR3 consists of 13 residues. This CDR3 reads CASSRGTVETQYF. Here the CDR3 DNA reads TGTGCCAGCAGCCGAGGGACAGTTGAGACCCAGTACTTC.

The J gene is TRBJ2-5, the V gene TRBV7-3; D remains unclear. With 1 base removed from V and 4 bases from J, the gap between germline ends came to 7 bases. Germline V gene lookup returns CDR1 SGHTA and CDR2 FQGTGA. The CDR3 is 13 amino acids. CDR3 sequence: CASSLKARETQYF. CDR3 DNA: TGTGCCAGCAGCTTAAAGGCCAGAGAGACCCAGTACTTC.

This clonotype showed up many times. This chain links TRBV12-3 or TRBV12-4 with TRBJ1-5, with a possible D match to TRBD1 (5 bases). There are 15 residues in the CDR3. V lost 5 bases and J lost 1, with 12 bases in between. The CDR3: CASSPGTPSNQPQHF. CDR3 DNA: TGTGCCAGCAGTCCCGGGACCCCGAGCAATCAGCCCCAGCATTTT.

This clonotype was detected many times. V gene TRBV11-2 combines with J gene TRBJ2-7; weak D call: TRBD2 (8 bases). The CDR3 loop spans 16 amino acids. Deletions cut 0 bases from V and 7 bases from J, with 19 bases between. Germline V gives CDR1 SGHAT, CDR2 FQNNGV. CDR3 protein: CASSLEPGGAGVEQYF. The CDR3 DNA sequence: TGTGCCAGCAGCTTAGAGCCAGGGGGAGCGGGAGTGGAGCAGTACTTC.

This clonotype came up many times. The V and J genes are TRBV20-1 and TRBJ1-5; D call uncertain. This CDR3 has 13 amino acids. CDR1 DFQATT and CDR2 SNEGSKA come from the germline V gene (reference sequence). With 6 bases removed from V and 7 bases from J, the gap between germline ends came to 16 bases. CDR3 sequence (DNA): TGCAGTGCCCAGGACCCCTGGTCGCAGCCCCAGCATTTT. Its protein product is CSAQDPWSQPQHF.

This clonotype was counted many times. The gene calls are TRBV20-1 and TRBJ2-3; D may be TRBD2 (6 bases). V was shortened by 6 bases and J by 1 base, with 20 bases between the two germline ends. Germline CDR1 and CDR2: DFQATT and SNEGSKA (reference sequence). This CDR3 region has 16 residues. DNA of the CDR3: TGCAGTGCGGAACCCCGGATAGTAGCGGGCACAGATACGCAGTATTTT. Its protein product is CSAEPRIVAGTDTQYF.